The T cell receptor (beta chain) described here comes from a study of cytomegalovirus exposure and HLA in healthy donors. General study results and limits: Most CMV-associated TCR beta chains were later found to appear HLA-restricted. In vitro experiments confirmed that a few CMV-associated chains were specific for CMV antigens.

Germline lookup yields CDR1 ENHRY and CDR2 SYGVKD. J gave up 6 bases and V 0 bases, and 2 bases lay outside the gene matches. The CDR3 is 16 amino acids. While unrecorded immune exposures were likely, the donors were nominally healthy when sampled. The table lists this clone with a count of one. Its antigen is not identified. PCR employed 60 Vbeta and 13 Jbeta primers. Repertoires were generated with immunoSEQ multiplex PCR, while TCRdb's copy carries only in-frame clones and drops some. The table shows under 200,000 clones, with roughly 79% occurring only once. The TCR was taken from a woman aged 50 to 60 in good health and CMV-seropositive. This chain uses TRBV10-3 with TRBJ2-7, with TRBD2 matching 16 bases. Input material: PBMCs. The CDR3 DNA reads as TGTGCCATCAGTGAGTCCGGGACTAGCGGGAGGGCCGAGCAGTACTTC. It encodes CAISESGTSGRAEQYF.